This T cell receptor (beta chain) was captured in a study of shared clonotypes between healthy human individuals. In germline, CDR1 is SEHNR, CDR2 FQNEAQ (reference sequence). This CDR3 comprises 15 residues. Trimming at V came to 5 bases and at J to 2 bases, leaving 5 bases not matched to a gene. The protocol was immunoSEQ multiplex PCR, while the TCRdb copy is restricted to in-frame clones and leaves out a portion. The sample includes around 510,000 clones, 90% to 97% of them seen just once. The chain carries TRBV7-9 and TRBJ2-3, with TRBD2 identical over 9 bases. This receptor was taken from a woman between 25 and 40 years old in good health. The sequenced material came from naive CD4+ T cells sorted from blood. Subset meaning: CD45RA+ positively selected. The DNA of the CDR3 is TGTGCCAGCAGCCGACTAGCGGCCCTCACAGATACGCAGTATTTT. Translating it yields CASSRLAALTDTQYF.